The 9 T cell receptor beta chains presented below share a single source sample, sequenced in a study of patients and donors after allogeneic stem cell transplantation. TCRdb ran MiXCR on the RT-PCR reads and lists one entry per CDR3 protein. The table includes some 880,000 distinct CDR3 sequences, more than 15% detected once. Sequences were obtained from blood, either unsorted or a sorted T cell fraction (not recorded which). These receptors all stem from a human donor who was either an allogeneic HSCT recipient or a stem cell or donor lymphocyte infusion donor (not recorded which). It is not recorded whose cells these are; they may come from a transplant donor.

The chain carries TRBV27 and TRBJ2-1; 9 bases are shared with TRBD2. Germline CDR1 MNHEY, CDR2 SMNVEV (reference sequence). CDR3 length: 17 residues. V dropped 2 bases and J dropped 7; count of bases not matched to a gene: 12. The CDR3 is CASSLIGAGGPSNEQFF. CDR3 in DNA: TGTGCCAGCAGTTTAATTGGTGCGGGGGGGCCGAGTAATGAGCAGTTCTTC.

The chain is built from TRBV9 and TRBJ2-3, with D perhaps TRBD2 (6 bases). The CDR3 extends over 16 amino acids. The V gene lost 0 bases and the J gene lost 6 bases, with 17 bases spanning the gap. Germline CDR1 SGDLS, CDR2 YYNGEE. The DNA of the CDR3 is TGTGCCAGCAGCGTAGAAGGCGGGAACTGGTGGGATACGCAGTATTTT. It is translated as CASSVEGGNWWDTQYF.

In DNA, the CDR3 is TGTGCCAGCGGGATTCCGCGACTAGCGGGGGGGCCGAATGAGCAGTTCTTC. This sequence encodes CASGIPRLAGGPNEQFF. The rearrangement uses TRBV6-2 or TRBV6-3 and TRBJ2-1; 14 bases align to TRBD2. Unmatched junction bases numbered 13, after V lost 8 bases and J lost 7 bases. Germline lookup yields CDR1 MNHEY and CDR2 SVGEGT. The CDR3 is made up of 17 amino acids.

The rearrangement links TRBV6-1 to TRBJ1-3; D is perhaps TRBD1 (6 bases). The V end was cut by 11 bases, the J end by 4 bases, with 15 bases between. The V gene's germline CDR1 is MNHNS and CDR2 SASEGT. CDR3 size: 13 residues. The CDR3 spells CAAQGGPGNTIYF. CDR3 in DNA: TGTGCCGCCCAAGGGGGGCCCGGAAACACCATATATTTT.

This chain connects TRBV4-3 to TRBJ2-1, with D possibly matching TRBD2 (5 bases). This CDR3 region has 16 residues. CDR1 and CDR2 from the germline V gene are LGHNA and YSLEER. Trimming took off 0 bases at V and 2 bases at J, with 11 bases between the two ends. CDR3 sequence reads: CASSQETSPAYNEQFF. CDR3 coding DNA: TGCGCCAGCAGCCAAGAAACTAGTCCCGCCTACAATGAGCAGTTCTTC.

This clonotype showed up many times. An end of the junction does not agree with germline; a read error may underlie this. The chain is built from TRBV5-1 and TRBJ2-1; 8 bases align to TRBD1. Germline V gene lookup returns CDR1 SGHRS and CDR2 YFSETQ. This CDR3 has 15 residues. CDR3 in DNA: TGTGCCAGCAGCTCAGGGGGCAGCTCCTACAATGAGCAGTTCTTC. Translated: CASSSGGSSYNEQFF.

This clonotype has a handful of counts. The chain uses TRBV9 and TRBJ2-5, with TRBD2 matching over 9 bases. The CDR3 contains 14 residues. Germline loops: CDR1 SGDLS, CDR2 YYNGEE. The junction had 5 bases not matched to a gene; V was cut back by 3 bases and J by 5 bases. The CDR3 DNA follows: TGTGCCAGCAGCGCGACTAGCGGTGTGGAGACCCAGTACTTC. This sequence encodes CASSATSGVETQYF.

The chain is built from TRBV14 and TRBJ2-7; the match to TRBD2 covers 9 bases. CDR3 size: 16 residues. Germline V gene sequence: CDR1 SGHDN, CDR2 FVKESK. V was clipped by 4 bases and J by 0 bases; unmatched bases: 7. The CDR3 spells CASSPPGTSLSYEQYF. CDR3 in DNA: TGTGCCAGCAGCCCCCCCGGGACTAGCCTCTCCTACGAGCAGTACTTC.

This chain connects TRBV4-3 to TRBJ1-4, with D possibly matching TRBD1 (6 bases). The CDR3 totals 16 residues. The V end was cut by 4 bases, the J end by 1 base, with 13 bases between. Germline V gene data show CDR1 as LGHNA and CDR2 as YSLEER. The CDR3 sequence: CASSRGQKITNEKLFF. DNA of the CDR3: TGCGCCAGCAGCCGAGGACAGAAAATAACTAATGAAAAACTGTTTTTT.